Presented here are 2 T cell receptor beta chains from one specimen sequenced in a study of T cells in Graves' hyperthyroidism and ophthalmopathy. Amplified TCR beta CDR3 regions derived from RNA transcripts. The TCR CDR3 first-round RT-PCR relied on the HTBI primer set. One entry per CDR3 protein, called by TCRdb with MiXCR from the multiplex PCR reads. In the table there are a few hundred thousand distinct CDR3 sequences, 40% to 55% of which are singletons. Sequenced material: peripheral blood or thyroid tissue (not recorded which). The receptors here all came from an adult woman with Graves' disease, either hyperthyroidism or ophthalmopathy (not recorded which).

The chain is built from TRBV2 and TRBJ1-2; D gene ambiguous. V gave up 3 bases and J gave up 4 bases, with 15 bases separating them. CDR1 and CDR2 from the germline V gene are SNHLY and FYNNEI. The CDR3 length is 15 residues. The CDR3 sequence is CASSERSGVLYGYTF. In nucleotides, the CDR3 is TGTGCCAGCAGTGAGCGGAGCGGGGTCCTCTATGGCTACACCTTC.

This clonotype was observed many times. The chain uses TRBV6-5 and TRBJ1-2; TRBD1 agrees at 9 bases. V lost 6 bases to trimming and J lost 7 bases; unmatched junction nucleotides: 9. The V gene's germline CDR1 is MNHEY and CDR2 SVGAGI. The CDR3 is 14 amino acids. Here the CDR3 DNA reads TGTGCCAGCAGGACCGGGACAGGGTTGGCTGGCTACACCTTC. Protein: CASRTGTGLAGYTF.